Listed below are T cell receptor beta chains from one sample, sequenced in a study of identical twins. MiXCR was run by TCRdb on the 5' RACE reads, yielding one entry per CDR3 protein. The sample lists some 440,000 distinct CDR3 sequences; approximately 24% were seen once. These same records also appear under a second study, on T cells expressing NK-cell markers.

Specimen: CD4+ T cells sorted from blood. Receptor source: a woman between 18 and 29 years old in good health. The CDR3 runs from the conserved cysteine through the conserved F or W. D genes are given only for firm matches. Size is omitted from some rows. Given values are once, few, many or a class for expanded clones.

abundance | j_gene | d_gene | len | v_gene | CDR3nt | CDR3aa
many | TRBJ1-2 | TRBD1 | 14 | TRBV12-3/TRBV12-4 | TGTGCCAGCAGTATCCGGGACAGGGTCTATGGCTACACCTTC | CASSIRDRVYGYTF
few | TRBJ2-7 | - | 16 | TRBV7-2 | TGTGCCAGCAGCTTAGCGCCGGGCGGGTCGTCCTACGAGCAGTACTTC | CASSLAPGGSSYEQYF
- | TRBJ2-6 | - | 16 | TRBV12-3/TRBV12-4 | TGTGCCACCTCGGGCAGGGTTAGCTCTGGGGCCAACGTCCTGACTTTC | CATSGRVSSGANVLTF
few | TRBJ2-2 | - | 14 | TRBV5-1 | TGCGCCAGCAGCTTGGCCCTTGGCACCGGGGAGCTGTTTTTT | CASSLALGTGELFF
- | TRBJ2-3 | - | 14 | TRBV19 | TGTGCCAGTAGTTCCCAGCGGTCCACAGATACGCAGTATTTT | CASSSQRSTDTQYF
- | TRBJ2-3 | - | 14 | TRBV24-1 | TGTGCCACCAGTCCTCGGGGAGGTTCAGATACGCAGTATTTT | CATSPRGGSDTQYF
- | TRBJ2-1 | TRBD1 | 15 | TRBV11-2 | TGTGCCAGCAGCGTACGGACAGGGGATTACAATGAGCAGTTCTTC | CASSVRTGDYNEQFF
- | TRBJ1-2 | - | 15 | TRBV20-1 | TGCAGTGCTAGACCTCCGGGACACATAAACTATGGCTACACCTTC | CSARPPGHINYGYTF
- | TRBJ1-1 | - | 12 | TRBV20-1 | TGCAGTGCTGGACAGACGAACACTGAAGCTTTCTTT | CSAGQTNTEAFF
few | TRBJ1-2 | TRBD1 | 16 | TRBV12-3/TRBV12-4 | TGTGCCAGCAGTCAACAACCGGGACAGGGGAACTATGGCTACACCTTC | CASSQQPGQGNYGYTF
many | TRBJ2-5 | - | 13 | TRBV5-1 | TGTGCCAGCAGTCTCCCCGGTAAAGAGACCCAGTACTTC | CASSLPGKETQYF
many | TRBJ2-7 | TRBD1 | 15 | TRBV11-2 | TGTGCCAGCAGCCGTACCGGGACAGAGTCAAGCGAGCAGTACTTC | CASSRTGTESSEQYF
- | TRBJ2-3 | TRBD2 | 15 | TRBV5-1 | TGCGCCAGCAGCGCGGGACTAGCGGGGGCCAATACGCAGTATTTT | CASSAGLAGANTQYF
few | TRBJ2-1 | - | 15 | TRBV14 | TGTGCCAGCAGCCAAGTGACCCCCTCCTACAATGAGCAGTTCTTC | CASSQVTPSYNEQFF
- | TRBJ2-1 | TRBD2 | 17 | TRBV20-1 | TGCAGTGCTAGAGAACGGGCTAGCGGCACAATGAGGGACCCCCAGTTCTTC | CSARERASGTMRDPQFF
- | TRBJ2-5 | - | 15 | TRBV10-1 | TGCGCCAGCAGCTCGGGGGCAGGGGACGTGGAGACCCAGTACTTC | CASSSGAGDVETQYF
- | TRBJ2-7 | - | 13 | TRBV6-1 | TGTGCCAGCGGAATGGGGGTTTTCGACGAGCAGTACTTC | CASGMGVFDEQYF
- | TRBJ1-1 | - | 13 | TRBV7-2 | TGTGCCAGCAGCTTAGCAACGGGAACTGAAGCTTTCTTT | CASSLATGTEAFF
- | TRBJ2-1 | TRBD2 | 16 | TRBV12-3/TRBV12-4 | TGTGCCACCAATATTTTTAGCGGGACTACCCACAATGAGCAGTTCTTC | CATNIFSGTTHNEQFF
- | TRBJ2-1 | - | 13 | TRBV10-3 | TGTGCCACCGGGACGGTTTCCTACAATGAGCAGTTCTTC | CATGTVSYNEQFF
few | TRBJ2-5 | TRBD1 | 12 | TRBV20-1 | TGCAGTCCTTCCGCACAGGGGGAGACCCAGTACTTC | CSPSAQGETQYF
few | TRBJ1-3 | - | 15 | TRBV5-1 | TGCGCCAGCAGCGCGGCAGGGAACTCTGGAAACACCATATATTTT | CASSAAGNSGNTIYF
- | TRBJ2-3 | - | 15 | TRBV6-2/TRBV6-3 | TGTGCCAGCAGGGGGGGACTCCTCCTTGCAGATACGCAGTATTTT | CASRGGLLLADTQYF
- | TRBJ2-3 | TRBD2 | 16 | TRBV11-2 | TGTGCCAGCAGCTTAAATAGCGGGATTGTCGCAGATACGCAGTATTTT | CASSLNSGIVADTQYF
few | TRBJ1-5 | - | 14 | TRBV19 | TGTGCCAGTAGTACCGACAGATGGGAGCAGCCCCAGCATTTT | CASSTDRWEQPQHF
many | TRBJ1-4 | TRBD1 | 14 | TRBV5-1 | TGTGCCAGCAGCCTGACAGGGGGTAACGAAAAACTGTTTTTT | CASSLTGGNEKLFF
few | TRBJ1-4 | - | 12 | TRBV21-1 | TGTGCCAGCAGCAAAGCTCGGGCAAGCACGTTTTTT | CASSKARASTFF
- | TRBJ2-7 | - | 15 | TRBV21-1 | TGTGCCAGCAGCAAAGATCGAGGGACGGCCTACGAGCAGTACTTC | CASSKDRGTAYEQYF
few | TRBJ1-1 | - | 15 | TRBV15 | TGTGCCACCAGCTCCCAGTTGGGGCTAGGGTCTGAAGCTTTCTTT | CATSSQLGLGSEAFF
- | TRBJ2-2 | - | 13 | TRBV29-1 | TGCAGCGCTGGACAGCGAGGCACCGGGGAGCTGTTTTTT | CSAGQRGTGELFF
- | TRBJ1-2 | - | 12 | TRBV10-2 | TGCGCCAGCAGTGACCCCAACTATGGCTACACCTTC | CASSDPNYGYTF
- | TRBJ2-7 | - | 14 | TRBV12-3/TRBV12-4 | TGTGCCAGCAGCCTACAGGTTAGCTCCTACGAGCAGTACTTC | CASSLQVSSYEQYF
- | TRBJ2-5 | - | 12 | TRBV20-1 | TGCAGTGCTGGTGAGGATCAAGAGACCCAGTACTTC | CSAGEDQETQYF
once | TRBJ2-5 | - | 14 | TRBV7-7 | TGTGCCAGCAGCACTAGAGTTGGGGCAGAGACCCAGTACTTC | CASSTRVGAETQYF
- | TRBJ2-1 | TRBD2 | 14 | TRBV12-3/TRBV12-4 | TGTGCCAGCAGGAGCGGACTAGAATACAATGAGCAGTTCTTC | CASRSGLEYNEQFF
- | TRBJ2-1 | TRBD2 | 15 | TRBV3-1 | TGTGCCAGCAGCCAAGATAGCGGGAAGTTGAATGAGCAGTTCTTC | CASSQDSGKLNEQFF
- | TRBJ2-3 | TRBD2 | 15 | TRBV11-3 | TGTGCCAGCAGCTCGGGGGGATTTAGCACAGATACGCAGTATTTT | CASSSGGFSTDTQYF
few | TRBJ1-5 | TRBD1 | 14 | TRBV6-2/TRBV6-3 | TGTGCCAGCACCTGGGACAGACCGAATCAGCCCCAGCATTTT | CASTWDRPNQPQHF
- | TRBJ2-5 | TRBD1 | 14 | TRBV12-3/TRBV12-4 | TGTGCCAGCAACCGGGACAGCCAAGGGAAGACCCAGTACTTC | CASNRDSQGKTQYF
- | TRBJ2-7 | - | 14 | TRBV10-3 | TGTGCCATCAGTTTGACAGGCCAGTACTACGAGCAGTACTTC | CAISLTGQYYEQYF
few | TRBJ2-7 | TRBD1 | 16 | TRBV14 | TGTGCCAGCAGCCAAGTCTCCGGGACAGTGACCTACGAGCAGTACTTC | CASSQVSGTVTYEQYF
few | TRBJ1-4 | - | 15 | TRBV5-1 | TGCGCCAGCAGCGAAAGACAGGCAACTAATGAAAAACTGTTTTTT | CASSERQATNEKLFF
few | TRBJ2-1 | - | 13 | TRBV5-1 | TGCGCCAGCAGCCCTGAGGGGAGCGGCGAGCAGTTCTTC | CASSPEGSGEQFF
few | TRBJ2-2 | TRBD2 | 16 | TRBV3-1 | TGTGCCAGCAGCCCCCTAGCGGGGGGTGAGACCGGGGAGCTGTTTTTT | CASSPLAGGETGELFF
many | TRBJ2-3 | - | 12 | TRBV29-1 | TGCAGCGTTTCACTATCTACTCATACGCAGTATTTT | CSVSLSTHTQYF
- | TRBJ2-7 | - | 14 | TRBV6-2/TRBV6-3 | TGTGCCAGCGGGGCAACGGCCCACCGATACGAGCAGTACTTC | CASGATAHRYEQYF
- | TRBJ1-1 | - | 13 | TRBV3-1 | TGTGCCAGCAGCCTCATCAGACAGGCTGAAGCTTTCTTT | CASSLIRQAEAFF
few | TRBJ2-1 | - | 16 | TRBV11-2 | TGTGCCAGCAGCCGGATCGCGGGACCCAAAAACAATGAGCAGTTCTTC | CASSRIAGPKNNEQFF
few | TRBJ2-5 | - | 13 | TRBV20-1 | TGCAGTGCTAGAGATCGGGGACGGGAGACCCAGTACTTC | CSARDRGRETQYF
- | TRBJ2-1 | TRBD2 | 18 | TRBV4-3 | TGCGCCAGCAGCCAAGACCTGGGCGGGAGTATATCCTACAATGAGCAGTTCTTC | CASSQDLGGSISYNEQFF
- | TRBJ2-7 | TRBD1 | 15 | TRBV12-3/TRBV12-4 | TGTGCCAGCAGTTTCTCCCAGGGGGTGTCCTACGAGCAGTACTTC | CASSFSQGVSYEQYF
- | TRBJ2-7 | TRBD1 | 14 | TRBV6-1 | TGTGCCAGCAGTCGAGGACAGGTTGGGAACGAGCAGTACTTC | CASSRGQVGNEQYF
few | TRBJ2-7 | - | 11 | TRBV5-8 | TGTGCCAGCAGCACCCTCTACGAGCAGTACTTC | CASSTLYEQYF